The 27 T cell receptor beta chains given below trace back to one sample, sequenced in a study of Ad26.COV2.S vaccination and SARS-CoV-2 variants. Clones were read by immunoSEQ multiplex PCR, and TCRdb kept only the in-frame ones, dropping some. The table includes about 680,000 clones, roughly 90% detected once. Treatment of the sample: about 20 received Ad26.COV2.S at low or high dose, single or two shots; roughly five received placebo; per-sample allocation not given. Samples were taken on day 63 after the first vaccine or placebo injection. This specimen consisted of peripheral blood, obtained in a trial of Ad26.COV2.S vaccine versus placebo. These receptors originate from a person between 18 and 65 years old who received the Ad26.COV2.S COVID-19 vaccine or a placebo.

CDR3 protein: CASSQESASSRYEQYF. The CDR3 coding sequence is TGTGCCAGCAGCCAAGAGTCGGCTAGCTCCCGATACGAGCAGTACTTC. The rearrangement links TRBV4-2 to TRBJ2-7, with D possibly TRBD2 on 5 matching bases. Looked up from germline, CDR1 is LGHNA and CDR2 is YNFKEQ. This CDR3 has 16 residues. V lost 0 bases and J 4 bases, leaving 16 bases between the germline ends.

CDR3 loop: CASSRLAGGQRREQFF. The CDR3 coding sequence is TGTGCCAGCAGTCGACTAGCGGGAGGGCAACGCCGCGAGCAGTTCTTC. This chain joins TRBV2 and TRBJ2-1; 14 bases are shared with TRBD2. Germline V gives CDR1 SNHLY, CDR2 FYNNEI. The CDR3 extends over 16 amino acids. The J segment lost 10 bases and the V segment lost 5 bases, leaving 10 bases of the junction unmatched.

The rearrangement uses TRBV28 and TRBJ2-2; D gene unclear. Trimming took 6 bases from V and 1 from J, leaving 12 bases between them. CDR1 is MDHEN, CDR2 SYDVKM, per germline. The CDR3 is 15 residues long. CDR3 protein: CASRLRTRNTGELFF. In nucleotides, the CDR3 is TGTGCCAGCAGGTTAAGGACCCGGAACACCGGGGAGCTGTTTTTT.

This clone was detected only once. The CDR3 loop reads CASSPPGQGTYEQYF. The CDR3 nucleotides are TGTGCCAGCAGTCCGCCGGGACAGGGTACTTACGAGCAGTACTTC. This sequence joins TRBV28 and TRBJ2-7; 9 positions agree with TRBD1. The length of the CDR3 is 15 residues. Trimming removed 5 bases from V and 4 bases from J; junction bases left unmatched: 9. The germline gives CDR1 MDHEN, CDR2 SYDVKM.

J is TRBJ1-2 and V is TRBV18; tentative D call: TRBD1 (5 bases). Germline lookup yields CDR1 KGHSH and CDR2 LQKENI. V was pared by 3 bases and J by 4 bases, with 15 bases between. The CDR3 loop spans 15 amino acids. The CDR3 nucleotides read TGTGCCAGCTCACCGAGTGAGGACAAGGTCTATGGCTACACCTTC. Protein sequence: CASSPSEDKVYGYTF.

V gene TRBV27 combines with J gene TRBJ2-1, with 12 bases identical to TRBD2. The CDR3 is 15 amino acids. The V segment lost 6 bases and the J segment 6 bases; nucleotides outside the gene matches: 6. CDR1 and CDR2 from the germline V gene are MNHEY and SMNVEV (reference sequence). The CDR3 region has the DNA TGTGCCAGCAGCCCCGGACTAGCGGGATCCAATGAGCAGTTCTTC. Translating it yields CASSPGLAGSNEQFF.

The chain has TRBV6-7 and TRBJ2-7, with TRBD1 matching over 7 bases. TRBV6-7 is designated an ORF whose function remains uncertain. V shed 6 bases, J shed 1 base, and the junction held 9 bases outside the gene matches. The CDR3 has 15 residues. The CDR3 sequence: CASRSPTGRSYEQYF. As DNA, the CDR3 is TGTGCCAGCAGGTCCCCGACAGGGAGATCCTACGAGCAGTACTTC.

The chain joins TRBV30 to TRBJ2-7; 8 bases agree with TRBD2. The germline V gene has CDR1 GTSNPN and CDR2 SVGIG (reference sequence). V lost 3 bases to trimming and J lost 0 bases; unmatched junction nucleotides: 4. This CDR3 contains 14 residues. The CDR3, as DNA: TGTGCCTGGAGCCGGGGGGGGACCTCCTACGAGCAGTACTTC. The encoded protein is CAWSRGGTSYEQYF.

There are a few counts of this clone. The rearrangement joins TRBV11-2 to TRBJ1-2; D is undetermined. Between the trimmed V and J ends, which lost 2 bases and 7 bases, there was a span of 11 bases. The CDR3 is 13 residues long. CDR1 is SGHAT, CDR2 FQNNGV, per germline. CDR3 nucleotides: TGTGCCAGCAGCTTACCACACGGCAGTGGCTACACCTTC. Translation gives CASSLPHGSGYTF.

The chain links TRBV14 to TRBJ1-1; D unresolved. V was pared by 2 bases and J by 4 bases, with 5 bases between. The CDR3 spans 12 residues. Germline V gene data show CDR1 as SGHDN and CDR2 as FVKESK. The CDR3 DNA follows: TGTGCCAGCAGCCAACCAGCCACTGAAGCTTTCTTT. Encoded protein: CASSQPATEAFF.

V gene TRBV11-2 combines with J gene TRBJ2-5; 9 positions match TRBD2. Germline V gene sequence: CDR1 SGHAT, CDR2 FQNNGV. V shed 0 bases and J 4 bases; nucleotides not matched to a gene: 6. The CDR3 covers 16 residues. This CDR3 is CASSLDHSSGRETQYF. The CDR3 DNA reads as TGTGCCAGCAGCTTAGATCACAGTAGCGGGAGAGAGACCCAGTACTTC.

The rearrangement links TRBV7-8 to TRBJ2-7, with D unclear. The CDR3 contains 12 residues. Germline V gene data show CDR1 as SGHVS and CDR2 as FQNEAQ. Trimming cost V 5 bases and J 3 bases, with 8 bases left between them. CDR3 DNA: TGTGCCAGCAGCCTAACCCTCTACGAGCAGTACTTC. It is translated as CASSLTLYEQYF.

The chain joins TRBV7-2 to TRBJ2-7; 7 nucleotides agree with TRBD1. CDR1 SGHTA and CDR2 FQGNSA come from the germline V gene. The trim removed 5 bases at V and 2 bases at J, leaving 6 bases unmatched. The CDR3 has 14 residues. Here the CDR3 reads CASSLTRGPYEQYF. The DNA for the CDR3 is TGTGCCAGCAGCCTCACTAGGGGGCCCTACGAGCAGTACTTC.

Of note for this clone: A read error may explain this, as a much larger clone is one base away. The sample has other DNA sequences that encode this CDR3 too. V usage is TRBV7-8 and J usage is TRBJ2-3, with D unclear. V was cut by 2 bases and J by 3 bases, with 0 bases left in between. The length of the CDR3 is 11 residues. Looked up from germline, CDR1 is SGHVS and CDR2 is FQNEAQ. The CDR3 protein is CASSLTDTQYF. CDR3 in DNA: TGTGCCAGCAGCTTAACAGATACGCAGTATTTT.

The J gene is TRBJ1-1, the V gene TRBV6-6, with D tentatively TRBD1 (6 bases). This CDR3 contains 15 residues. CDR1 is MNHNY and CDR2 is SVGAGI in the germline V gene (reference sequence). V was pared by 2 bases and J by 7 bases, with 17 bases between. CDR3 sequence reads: CASSYPGERGNEAFF. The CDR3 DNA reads TGTGCCAGCAGTTACCCGGGGGAAAGGGGGAATGAAGCTTTCTTT.

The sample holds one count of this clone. The CDR3 spells CASSIPKKTSGGYEQYF. CDR3 coding DNA: TGTGCCAGCAGCATTCCAAAGAAGACTAGCGGGGGCTACGAGCAGTACTTC. This rearrangement joins TRBV7-2 to TRBJ2-7; 12 nucleotides match TRBD2. This CDR3 region has 17 residues. The germline CDR1 and CDR2 sequences are SGHTA and FQGNSA. The ends lost 5 bases at V and 3 bases at J; junction bases unmatched: 11. The variable domain in full, with the rest retrieved from reference TRBV7-2 and TRBJ2-7, is GAGVSQSPSNKVTEKGKDVELRCDPISGHTALYWYRQSLGQGLEFLIYFQGNSAPDKSGLPSDRFSAERTGGSVSTLTIQRTQQEDSAVYLCASSIPKKTSGGYEQYFGPGTRLTVT.

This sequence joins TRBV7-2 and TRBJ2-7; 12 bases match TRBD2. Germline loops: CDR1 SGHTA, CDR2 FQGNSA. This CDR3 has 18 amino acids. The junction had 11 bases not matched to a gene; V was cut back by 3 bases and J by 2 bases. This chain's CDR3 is CASSLSGLAGWSAYEQYF. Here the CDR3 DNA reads TGTGCCAGCAGCTTGTCCGGACTAGCGGGATGGTCCGCCTACGAGCAGTACTTC.

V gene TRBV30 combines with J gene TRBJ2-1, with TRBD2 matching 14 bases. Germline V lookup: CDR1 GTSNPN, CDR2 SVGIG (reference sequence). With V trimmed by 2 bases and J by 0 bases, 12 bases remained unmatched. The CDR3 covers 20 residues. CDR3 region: CAWSRAGTSGGVSSYNEQFF. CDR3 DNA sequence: TGTGCCTGGAGTAGGGCCGGGACTAGCGGGGGAGTGAGCTCCTACAATGAGCAGTTCTTC. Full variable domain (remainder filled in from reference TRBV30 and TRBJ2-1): SQTIHQWPATLVQPVGSPLSLECTVEGTSNPNLYWYRQAAGRGLQLLFYSVGIGQISSEVPQNLSASRPQDRQFILSSKKLLLSDSGFYLCAWSRAGTSGGVSSYNEQFFGPGTRLTVL.

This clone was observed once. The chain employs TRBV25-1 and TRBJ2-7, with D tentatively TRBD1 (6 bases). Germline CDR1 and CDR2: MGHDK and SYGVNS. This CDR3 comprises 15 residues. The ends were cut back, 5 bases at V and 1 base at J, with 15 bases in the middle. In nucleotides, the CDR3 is TGTGCCAGCAGTAGCTACCGGGACAATTCCTACGAGCAGTACTTC. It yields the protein CASSSYRDNSYEQYF.

CDR3 DNA sequence: TGTGCCAGCAGCTTTGGGACAAATGAGCAGTTCTTC. This gives the protein CASSFGTNEQFF. The chain is built from TRBV13 and TRBJ2-1; a weak D match, TRBD1 (6 bases). The V end was cut by 3 bases, the J end by 7 bases, with 7 bases between. The CDR3 consists of 12 residues. From germline, CDR1 is PRHDT and CDR2 FYEKMQ (reference sequence).

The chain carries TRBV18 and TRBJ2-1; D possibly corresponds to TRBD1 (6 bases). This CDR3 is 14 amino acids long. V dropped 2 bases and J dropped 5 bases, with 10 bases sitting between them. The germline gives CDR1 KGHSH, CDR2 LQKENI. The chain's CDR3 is CASSPKGENNEQFF. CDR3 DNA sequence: TGTGCCAGCTCACCAAAGGGGGAGAACAATGAGCAGTTCTTC.

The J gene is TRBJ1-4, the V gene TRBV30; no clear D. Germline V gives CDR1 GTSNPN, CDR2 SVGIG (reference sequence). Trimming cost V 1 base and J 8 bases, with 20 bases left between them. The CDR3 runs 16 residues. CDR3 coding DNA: TGTGCCTGGAGTGGCTCCCGCGGGGTCGATTACGAAAAACTGTTTTTT. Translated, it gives CAWSGSRGVDYEKLFF.

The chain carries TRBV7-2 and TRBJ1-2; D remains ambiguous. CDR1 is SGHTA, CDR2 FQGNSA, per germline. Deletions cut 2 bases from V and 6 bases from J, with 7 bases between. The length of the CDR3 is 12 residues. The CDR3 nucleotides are TGTGCCAGCAGCTTAATAGGCGATGGCTACACCTTC. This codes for CASSLIGDGYTF.

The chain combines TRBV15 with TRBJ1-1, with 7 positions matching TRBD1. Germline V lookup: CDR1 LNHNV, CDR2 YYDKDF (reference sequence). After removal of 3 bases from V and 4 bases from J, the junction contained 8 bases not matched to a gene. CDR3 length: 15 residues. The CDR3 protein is CATSSGGQPGTEAFF. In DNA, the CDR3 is TGTGCCACCAGCAGTGGGGGACAGCCCGGCACTGAAGCTTTCTTT.

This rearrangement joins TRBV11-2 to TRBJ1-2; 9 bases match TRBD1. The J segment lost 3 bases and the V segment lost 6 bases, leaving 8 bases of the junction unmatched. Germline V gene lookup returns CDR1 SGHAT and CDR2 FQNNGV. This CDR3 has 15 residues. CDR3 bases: TGTGCCAGCAGACGGGGGACAGGGCATGACTATGGCTACACCTTC. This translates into CASRRGTGHDYGYTF.

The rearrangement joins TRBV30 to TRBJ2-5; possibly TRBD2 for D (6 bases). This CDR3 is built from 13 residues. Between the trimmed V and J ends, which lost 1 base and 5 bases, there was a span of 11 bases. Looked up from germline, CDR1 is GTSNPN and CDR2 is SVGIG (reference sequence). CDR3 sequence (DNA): TGTGCCTGGAGTGGAGCCGGAGGGGAGACCCAGTACTTC. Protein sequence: CAWSGAGGETQYF.

The CDR3 nucleotides read TGTGCCAGCTCCCCTAGACAGGTCGACGAAAAACTGTTTTTT. Translation gives CASSPRQVDEKLFF. V gene TRBV18 combines with J gene TRBJ1-4, with D perhaps matching TRBD1 (6 bases). There are 14 residues in the CDR3. Germline loops: CDR1 KGHSH, CDR2 LQKENI. Trimming cost V 6 bases and J 8 bases, with 16 bases left between them.